This TCR beta chain was identified in a study of immune reconstitution after stem cell transplant in scleroderma (dated by TCRdb to about 2017). The CDR3 goes from the cysteine to the phenylalanine over 15 residues. The only DNA kept is the CDR3, 45 bases in frame from the first base. A distance of 10 bases separates the germline ends of V and J, which lose 2 bases and 0 bases respectively. By sample share, this clonotype is medium-sized (0.01 to 0.1%). No cognate antigen has been identified for it. No base quality information exists; no much larger clone differs at one position. Library creation used RT-PCR. These reads were obtained on an Illumina MiSeq. In TCRdb, the public reads were trimmed at Q25 with fastp and aligned with MiXCR, with productive beta chains retained. Entries that share a CDR3 protein sequence are merged under the most common genes and DNA. Recorded for this sample are about 3,600 distinct CDR3 sequences; about 5.9% of them occurred a single time. Of the sample, just over 15% falls within the top ten clones.

The chain links TRBV12-3 or TRBV12-4 with TRBJ1-1; the D gene is not confidently resolved. The receptor was derived from a female donor with systemic sclerosis. Donor details come from another sample of the same person, matched by shared clones. Sampling took place before or after autologous hematopoietic stem cell transplantation (not recorded which). The DNA reads TGTGCCAGCAGTTTATCCGAGACCGTGAACACTGAAGCTTTCTTT. It encodes CASSLSETVNTEAFF.